This is a list of T cell receptor beta chains from one sample in a study of shared clonotypes between healthy human individuals. Clones were read by immunoSEQ multiplex PCR, and TCRdb kept only the in-frame ones, dropping some. The table lists approximately 500,000 clones, 75% to 80% of them singletons, with 9.5% to 15% in the top ten. Specimen: PBMCs. The receptors originated from a woman aged 35 to 49 in good health. Some clones in this sample may be carry-over from other donors' samples. The CDR3 runs from the conserved cysteine through the conserved F or W. Fields, in order: CDR3 protein, CDR3 DNA, D gene, clone size, J gene, V gene. A D gene is named only where the DNA matches it firmly. The listing skips clone size in some rows; elsewhere it reads once, few, many or a size class.

CDR3: CASSFGRGVGSSYNSPLHF; DNA: TGTGCCAGCAGTTTTGGTCGGGGGGTAGGGAGCTCCTATAATTCACCCCTCCACTTT; D: -; size: -; J: TRBJ1-6; V: TRBV27
CDR3: CASTGRTSTGELFF; DNA: TGTGCCAGCACCGGGAGGACAAGCACCGGGGAGCTGTTTTTT; D: TRBD2; size: -; J: TRBJ2-2; V: TRBV2
CDR3: CSVGQGVSGYTF; DNA: TGCAGCGTCGGACAGGGGGTTTCTGGCTACACCTTC; D: TRBD1; size: -; J: TRBJ1-2; V: TRBV29-1
CDR3: CASSLGSIGTGGDGYTF; DNA: TGTGCCAGCAGCTTGGGCTCGATCGGGACAGGGGGCGATGGCTACACCTTC; D: TRBD1; size: -; J: TRBJ1-2; V: TRBV5-5
CDR3: CASSLTPSGSLAEQFF; DNA: TGTGCCAGCAGCTTAACCCCTAGCGGGAGTTTAGCTGAGCAGTTCTTC; D: TRBD2; size: -; J: TRBJ2-1; V: TRBV7-3
CDR3: CASSPTGPFGNTIYF; DNA: TGTGCCAGCAGCCCGACAGGGCCTTTTGGAAACACCATATATTTT; D: TRBD1; size: -; J: TRBJ1-3; V: TRBV7-3
CDR3: CASSLSSGTVYEQYF; DNA: TGTGCCAGCAGCTTGAGTTCCGGGACGGTCTACGAGCAGTACTTC; D: -; size: -; J: TRBJ2-7; V: TRBV7-9
CDR3: CASSYRDLQETQYF; DNA: TGTGCCAGCAGCTACCGGGACCTACAAGAGACCCAGTACTTC; D: -; size: -; J: TRBJ2-5; V: TRBV9
CDR3: CASSFGRIAGGSNTDTQYF; DNA: TGTGCCAGCAGCTTTGGCCGGATAGCGGGAGGTTCGAACACAGATACGCAGTATTTT; D: TRBD2; size: -; J: TRBJ2-3; V: TRBV13
CDR3: CASSTGGPYEQYF; DNA: TGTGCCAGCTCTACAGGGGGCCCTTACGAGCAGTACTTC; D: TRBD1; size: once; J: TRBJ2-7; V: TRBV18
CDR3: CASARGAEGYTF; DNA: TGCGCCAGTGCGAGGGGGGCGGAGGGCTACACCTTC; D: -; size: -; J: TRBJ1-2; V: TRBV5-1
CDR3: CASSLGGGQSLYGYTF; DNA: TGTGCCAGCAGTTTAGGGGGGGGACAGTCCCTCTATGGCTACACCTTC; D: TRBD1; size: -; J: TRBJ1-2; V: TRBV28